These 9 T cell receptor beta chains were all obtained from the same sample, sequenced in a study of CD8 T cells in Susac syndrome. RNA in amounts of roughly 0.5 to 1 ug was reverse transcribed with random hexamers. TCRdb fed the immunoSEQ multiplex PCR reads into MiXCR, producing one record per CDR3 protein. The sample has about 71,000 distinct CDR3 sequences, approximately 96% seen once; the top ten hold more than 0.09%. The sequencing sample was made of CD4+ T cells from PBMCs. The receptor source for this set is a human donor with multiple sclerosis.

This clonotype was picked up one time. V is TRBV7-2 and J is TRBJ2-2; D perhaps matches TRBD2 (7 bases). V lost 2 bases and J lost 8, with 15 bases in between. This CDR3 contains 15 residues. CDR1 is SGHTA and CDR2 is FQGNSA in the germline V gene. The CDR3 nucleotides are TGTGCCAGCAGCTTACTGGGGGGGCTTGGAGGGGAGCTGTTTTTT. Its protein is CASSLLGGLGGELFF.

This clonotype was recorded once. The chain couples TRBV2 to TRBJ2-1; TRBD2 is a possible D gene (7 bases). Germline CDR1 is SNHLY and CDR2 is FYNNEI. Trimming left V 4 bases short and J 8 bases short, with 12 bases between. The CDR3 has 13 residues. The CDR3 DNA reads as TGTGCCAGCAGTGTATCGGGGGGCGATGAGCAGTTCTTC. Amino acid sequence: CASSVSGGDEQFF. Using reference TRBV2 and TRBJ2-1 for the parts outside the CDR3, the full variable domain is EPEVTQTPSHQVTQMGQEVILRCVPISNHLYFYWYRQILGQKVEFLVSFYNNEISEKSEIFDDQFSVERPDGSNFTLKIRSTKLEDSAMYFCASSVSGGDEQFFGPGTRLTVL.

A few counts support this clonotype. V gene TRBV7-2 combines with J gene TRBJ1-6; TRBD1 agrees at 7 bases. The germline CDR1 and CDR2 sequences are SGHTA and FQGNSA. The V segment lost 5 bases and the J segment 7 bases; nucleotides outside the gene matches: 5. CDR3 length: 14 amino acids. The CDR3 is CASSPGTANSPLHF. The CDR3 DNA is TGTGCCAGCAGCCCCGGGACAGCCAATTCACCCCTCCACTTT.

The chain links TRBV12-3 or TRBV12-4 to TRBJ1-4; D is unclear. Trimming removed 5 bases at V and 0 bases at J, with 19 bases between. The CDR3 is made up of 18 amino acids. CDR3 protein: CASSPGLVNSATNEKLFF. DNA for the CDR3: TGTGCCAGCAGTCCCGGACTGGTCAACTCTGCAACTAATGAAAAACTGTTTTTT.

The rearrangement joins TRBV7-2 to TRBJ2-3; TRBD1 matches at 9 bases. With 3 bases clipped from V and 5 bases from J, the junction kept 3 bases outside the gene matches. The CDR3 runs 14 residues. Germline V gives CDR1 SGHTA, CDR2 FQGNSA. The CDR3 sequence: CASSLGTGKDTQYF. DNA of the CDR3: TGTGCCAGCAGCTTGGGGACAGGGAAAGATACGCAGTATTTT.

This chain links TRBV18 with TRBJ2-2; TRBD1 matches at 7 bases. With 4 bases clipped from V and 2 bases from J, the junction kept 4 bases outside the gene matches. Germline V gives CDR1 KGHSH, CDR2 LQKENI. The length of the CDR3 is 15 residues. In DNA form, the CDR3 reads TGTGCCAGCTCACTGGACAGGCCAAACACCGGGGAGCTGTTTTTT. Encoded protein: CASSLDRPNTGELFF.

This rearrangement joins TRBV19 to TRBJ2-5; D is perhaps TRBD1 (5 bases). Germline values: CDR1 LNHDA, CDR2 SQIVND (reference sequence). The CDR3 is 14 residues long. Trimming removed 5 bases at V and 5 bases at J, with 15 bases between. DNA of the CDR3: TGTGCCAGTAGTCAGCAGGGTTCGTGGGAGACCCAGTACTTC. Amino acid sequence: CASSQQGSWETQYF.

The rearrangement joins TRBV20-1 to TRBJ2-3; 15 bases line up with TRBD2. Germline assignment: CDR1 DFQATT and CDR2 SNEGSKA (reference sequence). The V gene end was trimmed by 0 bases and the J gene end by 11 bases; junction bases not matched to a gene: 12. The CDR3 has 17 amino acids. CDR3 bases: TGCAGTGCTAGAGATCACCGGACTAGCGGGGGGGCCCTGAGGCAGTATTTT. This sequence encodes CSARDHRTSGGALRQYF.

CDR3 loop: CASSTRAAGELFF. Written as DNA, the CDR3 is TGTGCCAGCAGCACTAGAGCCGCCGGGGAGCTGTTTTTT. The rearrangement uses TRBV7-2 and TRBJ2-2, with D possibly being TRBD2 (5 bases). The CDR3 runs to 13 residues. CDR1 and CDR2 from the germline V gene are SGHTA and FQGNSA. Trimming pared 5 bases from V and 6 bases from J, leaving 10 bases between. Full variable domain (remainder filled in from reference TRBV7-2 and TRBJ2-2): GAGVSQSPSNKVTEKGKDVELRCDPISGHTALYWYRQSLGQGLEFLIYFQGNSAPDKSGLPSDRFSAERTGGSVSTLTIQRTQQEDSAVYLCASSTRAAGELFFGEGSRLTVL.